This T cell receptor (beta chain) was captured in a study of OX40 agonist ivuxolimab in advanced cancers. The data were produced by immunoSEQ multiplex PCR, yet TCRdb's version contains in-frame clones alone and is incomplete. The data contain about 66,000 clones, over 80% of them singletons. V was trimmed by 4 bases and J by 8 bases, leaving 18 bases between them. This CDR3 is 15 amino acids long. Germline lookup yields CDR1 SGHDT and CDR2 YYEEEE. This clonotype was obtained from an adult with an advanced solid tumor such as melanoma, head and neck, liver or kidney cancer. Here the sequenced sample was CD4+ or CD8+ T cells sorted from blood, taken in a trial of the OX40 agonist ivuxolimab. The chain employs TRBV5-6 and TRBJ1-4; D perhaps matches TRBD1 (5 bases). The CDR3 loop reads CASSLRDGGREKLFF. CDR3 sequence (DNA): TGTGCCAGCAGCCTTCGGGACGGAGGACGGGAAAAACTGTTTTTT.